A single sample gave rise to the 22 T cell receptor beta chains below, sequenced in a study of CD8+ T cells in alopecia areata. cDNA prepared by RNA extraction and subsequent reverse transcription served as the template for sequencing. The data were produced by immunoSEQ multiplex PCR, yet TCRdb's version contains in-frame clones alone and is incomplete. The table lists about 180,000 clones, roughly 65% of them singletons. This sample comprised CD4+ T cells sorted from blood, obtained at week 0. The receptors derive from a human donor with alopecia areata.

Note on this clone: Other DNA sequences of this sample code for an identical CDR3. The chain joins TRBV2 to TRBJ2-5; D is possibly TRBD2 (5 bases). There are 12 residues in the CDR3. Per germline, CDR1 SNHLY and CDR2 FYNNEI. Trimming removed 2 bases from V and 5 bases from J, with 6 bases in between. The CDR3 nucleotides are TGTGCCAGCAGTGAATCGGGGGAGACCCAGTACTTC. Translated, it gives CASSESGETQYF.

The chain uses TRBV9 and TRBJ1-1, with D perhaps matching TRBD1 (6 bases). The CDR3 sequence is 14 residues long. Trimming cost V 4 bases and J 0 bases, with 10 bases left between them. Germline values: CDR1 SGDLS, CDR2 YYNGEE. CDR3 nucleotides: TGTGCCAGCAGCTCGGGGGCGGTGAACACTGAAGCTTTCTTT. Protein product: CASSSGAVNTEAFF.

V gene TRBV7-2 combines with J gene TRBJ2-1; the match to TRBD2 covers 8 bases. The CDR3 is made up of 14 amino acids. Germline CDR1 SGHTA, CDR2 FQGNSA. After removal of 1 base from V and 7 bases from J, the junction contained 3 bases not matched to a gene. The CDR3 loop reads CASSLVPSGNEQFF. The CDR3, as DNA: TGTGCCAGCAGCTTAGTTCCTAGCGGGAATGAGCAGTTCTTC.

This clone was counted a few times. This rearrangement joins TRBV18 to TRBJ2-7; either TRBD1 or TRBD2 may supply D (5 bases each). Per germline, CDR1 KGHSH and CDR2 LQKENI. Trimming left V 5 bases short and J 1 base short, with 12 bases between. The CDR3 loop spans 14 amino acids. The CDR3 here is CASSSRDGSYEQYF. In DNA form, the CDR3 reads TGTGCCAGCTCATCCCGGGACGGGTCCTACGAGCAGTACTTC.

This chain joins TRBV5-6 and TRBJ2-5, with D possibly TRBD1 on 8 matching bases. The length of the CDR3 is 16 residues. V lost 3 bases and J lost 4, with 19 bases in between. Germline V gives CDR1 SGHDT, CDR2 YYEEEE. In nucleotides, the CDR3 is TGTGCCAGCAGCTGGACAGGGATGGGAGGGGTAGAGACCCAGTACTTC. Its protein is CASSWTGMGGVETQYF. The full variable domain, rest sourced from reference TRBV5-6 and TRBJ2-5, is DAGVTQSPTHLIKTRGQQVTLRCSPKSGHDTVSWYQQALGQGPQFIFQYYEEEERQRGNFPDRFSGHQFPNYSSELNVNALLLGDSALYLCASSWTGMGGVETQYFGPGTRLLVL.

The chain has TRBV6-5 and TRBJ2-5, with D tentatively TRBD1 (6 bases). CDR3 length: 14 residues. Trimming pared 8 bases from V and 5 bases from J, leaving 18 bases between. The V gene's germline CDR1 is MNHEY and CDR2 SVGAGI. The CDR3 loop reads CASGETGFVETQYF. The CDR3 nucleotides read TGTGCCAGCGGAGAGACAGGTTTTGTGGAGACCCAGTACTTC.

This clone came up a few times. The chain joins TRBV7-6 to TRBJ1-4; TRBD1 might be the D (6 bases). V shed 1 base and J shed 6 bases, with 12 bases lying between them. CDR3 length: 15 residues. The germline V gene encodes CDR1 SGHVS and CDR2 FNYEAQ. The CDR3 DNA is TGTGCCAGCAGCTTAGTAGGGGGAAAGGATGAAAAACTGTTTTTT. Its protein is CASSLVGGKDEKLFF.

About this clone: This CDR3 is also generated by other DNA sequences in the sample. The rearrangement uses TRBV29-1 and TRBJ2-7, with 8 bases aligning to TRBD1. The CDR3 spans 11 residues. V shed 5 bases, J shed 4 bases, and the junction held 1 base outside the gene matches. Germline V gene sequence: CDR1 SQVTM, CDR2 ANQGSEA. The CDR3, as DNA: TGCAGCGTTCAGGGGGCTTACGAGCAGTACTTC. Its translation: CSVQGAYEQYF.

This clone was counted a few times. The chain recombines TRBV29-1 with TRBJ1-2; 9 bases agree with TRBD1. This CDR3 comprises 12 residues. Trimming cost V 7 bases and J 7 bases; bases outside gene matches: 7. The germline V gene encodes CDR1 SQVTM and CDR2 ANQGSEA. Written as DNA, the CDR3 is TGCAGCGCCCTACAGGGGGCGGGTGGCTACACCTTC. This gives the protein CSALQGAGGYTF.

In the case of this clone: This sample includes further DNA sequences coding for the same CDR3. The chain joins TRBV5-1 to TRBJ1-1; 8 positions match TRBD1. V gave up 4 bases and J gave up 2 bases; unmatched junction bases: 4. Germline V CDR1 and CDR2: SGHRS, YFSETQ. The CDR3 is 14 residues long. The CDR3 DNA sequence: TGCGCCAGCAGCCCGGGACAGGAAAACACTGAAGCTTTCTTT. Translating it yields CASSPGQENTEAFF.

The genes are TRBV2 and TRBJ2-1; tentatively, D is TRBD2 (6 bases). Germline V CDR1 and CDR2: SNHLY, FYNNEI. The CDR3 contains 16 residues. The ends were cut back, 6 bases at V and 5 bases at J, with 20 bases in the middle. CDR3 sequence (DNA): TGTGCCAGCAGCGCCACGGGACTCCCCCCGCACAATGAGCAGTTCTTC. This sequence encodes CASSATGLPPHNEQFF.

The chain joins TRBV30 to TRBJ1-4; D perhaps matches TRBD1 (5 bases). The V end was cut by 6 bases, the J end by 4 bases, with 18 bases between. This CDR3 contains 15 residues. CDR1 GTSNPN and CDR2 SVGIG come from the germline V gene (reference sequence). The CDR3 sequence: CACGASTGGNEKLFF. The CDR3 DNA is TGTGCCTGTGGAGCGTCAACGGGGGGTAATGAAAAACTGTTTTTT.

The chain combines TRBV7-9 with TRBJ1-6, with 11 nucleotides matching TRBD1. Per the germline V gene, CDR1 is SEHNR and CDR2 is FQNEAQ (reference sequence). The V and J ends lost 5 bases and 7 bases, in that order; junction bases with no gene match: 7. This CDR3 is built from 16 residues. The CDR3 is CASSLRTGGDNSPLHF. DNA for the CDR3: TGTGCCAGCAGCCTCCGGACAGGGGGCGACAATTCACCCCTCCACTTT.

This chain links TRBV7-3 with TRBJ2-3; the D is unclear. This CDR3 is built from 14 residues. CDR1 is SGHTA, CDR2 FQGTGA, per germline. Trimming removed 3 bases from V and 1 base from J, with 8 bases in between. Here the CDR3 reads CASSFRSRTDTQYF. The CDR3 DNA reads TGTGCCAGCAGCTTTAGGTCCCGCACAGATACGCAGTATTTT.

CDR3 residues: CASSEHSSYEQYF. The CDR3 nucleotides are TGTGCCAGCAGTGAACACTCCTCCTACGAGCAGTACTTC. This sequence joins TRBV25-1 and TRBJ2-7; D ambiguous. The V and J ends lost 2 bases and 0 bases respectively, with 5 bases between them. The germline gives CDR1 MGHDK, CDR2 SYGVNS. This CDR3 region has 13 residues.

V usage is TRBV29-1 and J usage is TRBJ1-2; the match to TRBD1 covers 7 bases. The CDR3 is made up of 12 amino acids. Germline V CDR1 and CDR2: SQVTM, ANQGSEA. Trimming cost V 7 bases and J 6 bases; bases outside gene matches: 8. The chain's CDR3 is CSAGDRLNGYTF. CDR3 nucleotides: TGCAGCGCTGGGGACAGATTAAATGGCTACACCTTC.

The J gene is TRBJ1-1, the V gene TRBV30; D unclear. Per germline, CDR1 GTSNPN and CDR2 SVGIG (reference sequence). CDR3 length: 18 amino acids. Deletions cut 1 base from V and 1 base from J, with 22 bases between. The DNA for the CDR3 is TGTGCCTGGAGTGGACCCCTTCACCGGCTCGCCACGAACACTGAAGCTTTCTTT. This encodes CAWSGPLHRLATNTEAFF.

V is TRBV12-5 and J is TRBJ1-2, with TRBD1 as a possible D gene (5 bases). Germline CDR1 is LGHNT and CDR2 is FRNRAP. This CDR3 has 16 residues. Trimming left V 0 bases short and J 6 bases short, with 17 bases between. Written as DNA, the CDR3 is TGTGCTAGTGGTTTGGTAAATTCAGGGTACAGCGATGGCTACACCTTC. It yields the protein CASGLVNSGYSDGYTF.

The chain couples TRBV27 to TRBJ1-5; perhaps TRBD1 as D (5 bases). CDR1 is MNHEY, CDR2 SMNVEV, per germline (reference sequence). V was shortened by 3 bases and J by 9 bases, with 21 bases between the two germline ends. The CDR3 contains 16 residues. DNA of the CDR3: TGTGCCAGCAGTTTCTCCGGGACGCAGGTATCGACGCCCCAGCATTTT. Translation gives CASSFSGTQVSTPQHF.

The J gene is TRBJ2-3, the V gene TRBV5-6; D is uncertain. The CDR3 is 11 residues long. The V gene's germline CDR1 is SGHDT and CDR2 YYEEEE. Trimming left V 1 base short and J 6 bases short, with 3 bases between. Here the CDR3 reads CASSLLDTQYF. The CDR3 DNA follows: TGTGCCAGCAGCTTGTTGGATACGCAGTATTTT.

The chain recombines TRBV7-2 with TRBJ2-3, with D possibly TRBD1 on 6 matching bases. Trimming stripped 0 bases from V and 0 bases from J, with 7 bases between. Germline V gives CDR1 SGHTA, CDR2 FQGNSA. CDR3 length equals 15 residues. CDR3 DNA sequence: TGTGCCAGCAGCTTAGCGGGGGCTAGCACAGATACGCAGTATTTT. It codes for CASSLAGASTDTQYF.

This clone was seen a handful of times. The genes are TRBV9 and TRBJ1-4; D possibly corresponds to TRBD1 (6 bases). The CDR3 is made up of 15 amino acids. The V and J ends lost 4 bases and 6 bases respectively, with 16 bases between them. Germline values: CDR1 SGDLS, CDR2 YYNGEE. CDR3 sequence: CASSTRGEVDEKLFF. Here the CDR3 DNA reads TGTGCCAGCAGCACTAGGGGGGAGGTGGATGAAAAACTGTTTTTT.